The present entry profiles one T cell receptor beta chain with its context. Its antigen is undetermined. Profiled with immunoSEQ multiplex PCR; TCRdb holds only in-frame clones, not every one. The sample has more than 85,000 clones; nearly 90% are singletons. The sample is drawn from a study of T cell responses to AZD1222 COVID-19 vaccine. The V gene's germline CDR1 is MNHEY and CDR2 SMNVEV (reference sequence). V lost 1 base and J lost 9; bases outside the gene matches: 6. The CDR3 consists of 15 residues. Study observations and caveats: Spike-spanning, vaccine-associated CD4 TCRs were dominant at 160-218 and 743-854. Rises in breadth and depth of Spike-specific TCRs came after two AZD1222 doses. Mostly white British, mostly female donors; authors suggested clonal diversity may be underestimated. Seropositive AZD1222 recipients at baseline numbered only 6 or 7.

Material: peripheral blood, obtained on day 0 of MenACWY control vaccination. The TCR was taken from an adult in good health. The chain combines TRBV27 with TRBJ1-6; 7 nucleotides align to TRBD1. The CDR3 sequence is CASSLWDRSISPLHF. The CDR3 nucleotides are TGTGCCAGCAGTTTATGGGACAGATCCATTTCACCCCTCCACTTT.